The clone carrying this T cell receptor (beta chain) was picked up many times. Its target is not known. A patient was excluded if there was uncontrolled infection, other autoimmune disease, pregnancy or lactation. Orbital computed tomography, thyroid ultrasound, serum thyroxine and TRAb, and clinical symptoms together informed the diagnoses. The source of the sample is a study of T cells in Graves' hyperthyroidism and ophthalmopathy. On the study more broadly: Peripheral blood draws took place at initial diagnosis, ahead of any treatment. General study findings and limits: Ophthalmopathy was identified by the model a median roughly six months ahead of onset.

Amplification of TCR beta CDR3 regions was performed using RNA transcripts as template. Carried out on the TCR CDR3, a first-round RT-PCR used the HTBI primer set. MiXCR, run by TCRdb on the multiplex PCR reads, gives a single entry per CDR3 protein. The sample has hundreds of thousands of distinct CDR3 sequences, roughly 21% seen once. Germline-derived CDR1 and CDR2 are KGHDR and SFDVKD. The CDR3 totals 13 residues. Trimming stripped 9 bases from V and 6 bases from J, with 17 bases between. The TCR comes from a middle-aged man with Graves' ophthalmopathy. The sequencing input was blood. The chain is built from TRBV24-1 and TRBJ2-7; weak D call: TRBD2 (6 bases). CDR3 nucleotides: TGTGCCACCCGGGGAGCCCCGGAGGGCGAGCAGTACTTC. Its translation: CATRGAPEGEQYF.